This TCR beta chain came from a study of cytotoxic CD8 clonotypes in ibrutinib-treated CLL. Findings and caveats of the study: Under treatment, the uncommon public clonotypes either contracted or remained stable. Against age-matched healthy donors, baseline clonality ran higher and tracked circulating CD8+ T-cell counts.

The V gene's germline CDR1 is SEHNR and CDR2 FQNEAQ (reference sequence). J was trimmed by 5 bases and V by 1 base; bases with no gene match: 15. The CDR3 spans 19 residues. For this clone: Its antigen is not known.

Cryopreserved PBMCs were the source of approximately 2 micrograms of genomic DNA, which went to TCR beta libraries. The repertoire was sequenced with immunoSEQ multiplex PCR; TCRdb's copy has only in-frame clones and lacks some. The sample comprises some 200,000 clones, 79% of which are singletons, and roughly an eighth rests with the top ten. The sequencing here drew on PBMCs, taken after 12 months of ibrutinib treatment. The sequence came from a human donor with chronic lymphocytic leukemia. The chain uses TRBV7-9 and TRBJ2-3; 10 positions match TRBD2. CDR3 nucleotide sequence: TGTGCCAGCAGCTTAGAGGGCTATTTTAAGCGGGAGGGCCGAGATACGCAGTATTTT. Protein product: CASSLEGYFKREGRDTQYF.